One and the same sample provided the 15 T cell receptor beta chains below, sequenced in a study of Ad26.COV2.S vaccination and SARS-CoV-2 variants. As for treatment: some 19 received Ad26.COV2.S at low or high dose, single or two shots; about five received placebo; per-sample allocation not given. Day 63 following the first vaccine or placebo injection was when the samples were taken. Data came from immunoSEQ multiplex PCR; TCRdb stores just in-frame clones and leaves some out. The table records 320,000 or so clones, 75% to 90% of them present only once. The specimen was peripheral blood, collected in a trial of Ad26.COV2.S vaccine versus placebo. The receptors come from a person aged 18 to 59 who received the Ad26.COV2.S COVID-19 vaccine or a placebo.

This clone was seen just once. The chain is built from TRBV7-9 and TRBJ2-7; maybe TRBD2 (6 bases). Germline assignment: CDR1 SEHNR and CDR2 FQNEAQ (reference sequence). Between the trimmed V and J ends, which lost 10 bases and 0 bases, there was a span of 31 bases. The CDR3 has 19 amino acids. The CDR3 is CAIRGPDTGGALSSYEQYF. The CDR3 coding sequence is TGTGCCATCCGCGGGCCCGACACTGGAGGGGCCTTAAGCTCCTACGAGCAGTACTTC.

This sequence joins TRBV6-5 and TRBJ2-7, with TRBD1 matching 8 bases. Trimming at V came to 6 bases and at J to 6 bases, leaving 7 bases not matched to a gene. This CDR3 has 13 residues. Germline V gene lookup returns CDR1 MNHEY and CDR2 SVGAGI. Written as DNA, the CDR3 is TGTGCCAGCAGGCCCGGGACAGGAGGCGAGCAGTACGTC. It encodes CASRPGTGGEQYV.

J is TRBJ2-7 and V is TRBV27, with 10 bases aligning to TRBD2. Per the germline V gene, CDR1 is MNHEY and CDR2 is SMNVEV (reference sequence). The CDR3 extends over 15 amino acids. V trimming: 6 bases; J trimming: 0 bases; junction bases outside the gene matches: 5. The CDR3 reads CASSRTSGHSYEQYV. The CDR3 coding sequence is TGTGCCAGCAGCCGGACTAGCGGACACTCCTACGAGCAGTACGTC.

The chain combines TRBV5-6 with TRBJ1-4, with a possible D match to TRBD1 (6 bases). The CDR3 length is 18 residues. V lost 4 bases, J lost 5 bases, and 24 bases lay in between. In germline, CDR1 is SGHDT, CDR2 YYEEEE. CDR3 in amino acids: CASSPLLQSGHKNEKLFF. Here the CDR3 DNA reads TGTGCCAGCAGCCCGCTGTTGCAGTCGGGACACAAAAATGAAAAACTGTTTTTT.

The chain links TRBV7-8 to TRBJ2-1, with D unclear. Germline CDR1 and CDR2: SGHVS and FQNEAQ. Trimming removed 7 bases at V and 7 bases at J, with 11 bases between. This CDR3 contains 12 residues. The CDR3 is CASTRGWNEQFF. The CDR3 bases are TGTGCCAGCACCCGAGGTTGGAATGAGCAGTTCTTC.

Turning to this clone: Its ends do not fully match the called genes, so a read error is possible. DNA of the CDR3: TGTGCCAGCAGCGTAACGGGACTGCCCGACAATGAGCAGTTCTTC. Translation: CASSVTGLPDNEQFF. The chain has TRBV7-3 and TRBJ2-1; D may be TRBD2 (6 bases). CDR1 and CDR2 (germline): SGHTA, FQGTGA. The CDR3 spans 15 residues.

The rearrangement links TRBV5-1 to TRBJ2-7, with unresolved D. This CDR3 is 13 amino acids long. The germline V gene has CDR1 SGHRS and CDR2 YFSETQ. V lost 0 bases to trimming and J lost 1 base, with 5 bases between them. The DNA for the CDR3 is TGCGCCAGCAGCTTGGGAGAATCCTACGAGCAGTACGTC. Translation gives CASSLGESYEQYV.

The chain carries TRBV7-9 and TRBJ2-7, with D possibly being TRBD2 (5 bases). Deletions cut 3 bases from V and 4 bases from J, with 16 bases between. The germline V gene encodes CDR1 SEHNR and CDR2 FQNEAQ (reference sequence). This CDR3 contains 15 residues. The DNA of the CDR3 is TGTGCCAGCAGCTTTTTTACGGCCCCGGGGTACGAGCAGTACTTC. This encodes CASSFFTAPGYEQYF.

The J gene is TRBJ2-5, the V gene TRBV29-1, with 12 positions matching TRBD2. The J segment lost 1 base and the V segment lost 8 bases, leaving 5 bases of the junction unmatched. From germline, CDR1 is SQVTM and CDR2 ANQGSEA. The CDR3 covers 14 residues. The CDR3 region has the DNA TGCAGCCTCTGGACTAGCGGGGTCCAAGAGACCCAGTACTTC. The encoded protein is CSLWTSGVQETQYF.

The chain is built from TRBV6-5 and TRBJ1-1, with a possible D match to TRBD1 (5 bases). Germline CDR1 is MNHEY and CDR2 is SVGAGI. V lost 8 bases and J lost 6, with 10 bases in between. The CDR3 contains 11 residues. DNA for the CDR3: TGTGCCAGCTTCGGGGCCTCTGAAGCTTTCTTT. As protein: CASFGASEAFF.

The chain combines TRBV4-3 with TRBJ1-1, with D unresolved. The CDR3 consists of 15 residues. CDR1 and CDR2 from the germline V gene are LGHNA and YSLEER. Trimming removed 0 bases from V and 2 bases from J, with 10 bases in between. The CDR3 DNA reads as TGCGCCAGCAGCCAAGATGTAGCCAGTAACACTGAAGCTTTCTTT. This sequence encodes CASSQDVASNTEAFF.

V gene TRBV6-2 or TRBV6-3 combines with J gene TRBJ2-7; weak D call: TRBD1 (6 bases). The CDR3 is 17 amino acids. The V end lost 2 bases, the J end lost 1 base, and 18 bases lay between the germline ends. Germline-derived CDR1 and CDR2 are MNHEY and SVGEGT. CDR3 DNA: TGTGCCAGCAGTTACAGGGGGTGGACAGATCATTCCTACGAGCAGTACTTC. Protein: CASSYRGWTDHSYEQYF.

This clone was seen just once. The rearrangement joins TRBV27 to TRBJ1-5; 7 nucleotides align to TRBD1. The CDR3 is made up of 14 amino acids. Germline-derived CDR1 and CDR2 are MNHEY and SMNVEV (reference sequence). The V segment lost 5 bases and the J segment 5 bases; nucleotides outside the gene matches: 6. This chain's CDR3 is CASSNRGRDQPQHF. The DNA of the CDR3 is TGTGCCAGCAGTAACAGGGGCAGAGATCAGCCCCAGCATTTT.

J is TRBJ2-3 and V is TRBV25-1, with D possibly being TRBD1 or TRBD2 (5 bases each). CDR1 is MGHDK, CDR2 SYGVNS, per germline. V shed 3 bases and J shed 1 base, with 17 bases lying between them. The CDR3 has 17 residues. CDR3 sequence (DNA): TGTGCCAGCAGTGATGAAGGGGTCGGGATGGGCACAGATACGCAGTATTTT. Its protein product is CASSDEGVGMGTDTQYF.

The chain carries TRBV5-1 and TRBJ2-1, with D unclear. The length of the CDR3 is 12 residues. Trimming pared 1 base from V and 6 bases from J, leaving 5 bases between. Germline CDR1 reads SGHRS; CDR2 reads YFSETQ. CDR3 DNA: TGCGCCAGCAGCTTGCGTCGCAATGAGCAGTTCTTC. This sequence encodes CASSLRRNEQFF.